The clone carrying this T cell receptor (beta chain) was counted at least ten times. Its target is not known. The time point: persistent/refractory GD, antithyroid drugs over 5 years with positive TRAb. PBMC RNA served as the TCR library source. The TCR beta library used iRepertoire HTBI primers with Arm-PCR amplification of CDR3. TCRdb ran MiXCR on the multiplex PCR reads and lists one entry per CDR3 protein. Of a few hundred thousand distinct CDR3 sequences listed, roughly a quarter were seen once; the top ten hold 26%. CDR1 LNHNV and CDR2 YYDKDF come from the germline V gene (reference sequence). With 1 base removed from V and 6 bases from J, the gap between germline ends came to 10 bases. CDR3 length: 13 residues. This record comes from a study of regulatory T cells in long-lasting Graves disease. Study findings and constraints: Peripheral blood was the sole material, not thyroid tissue. TRBV28 was favored in persistent disease, as were TRBJ1-2 and TRBJ2-5.

The origin of this receptor is a female donor with Graves disease. The chain has TRBV15 and TRBJ2-7; the D is unclear. The material was peripheral blood mononuclear cells (PBMCs), obtained when the disease was refractory, from a patient treated with antithyroid drugs. The CDR3 reads CATSRGTTGEQYF. CDR3 in DNA: TGTGCCACCAGCAGAGGCACTACGGGCGAGCAGTACTTC.